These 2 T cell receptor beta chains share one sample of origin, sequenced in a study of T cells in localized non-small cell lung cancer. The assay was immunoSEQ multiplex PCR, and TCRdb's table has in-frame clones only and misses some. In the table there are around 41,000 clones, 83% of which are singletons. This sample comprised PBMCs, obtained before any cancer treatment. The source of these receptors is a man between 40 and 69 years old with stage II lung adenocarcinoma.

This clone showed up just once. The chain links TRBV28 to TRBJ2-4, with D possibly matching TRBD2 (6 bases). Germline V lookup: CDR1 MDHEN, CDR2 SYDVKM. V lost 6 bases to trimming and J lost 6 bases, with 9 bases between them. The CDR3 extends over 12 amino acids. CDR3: CASRAGGNIQYF. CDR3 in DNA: TGTGCCAGCAGGGCCGGGGGAAACATTCAGTACTTC.

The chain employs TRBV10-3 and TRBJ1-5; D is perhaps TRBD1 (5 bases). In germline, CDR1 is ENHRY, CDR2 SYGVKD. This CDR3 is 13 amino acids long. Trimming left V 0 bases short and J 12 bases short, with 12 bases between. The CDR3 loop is CAISESGGVGQHF. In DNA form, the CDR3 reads TGTGCCATCAGTGAGTCGGGAGGGGTGGGCCAGCATTTT.